One sample yielded the 26 T cell receptor beta chains listed below, sequenced in a study of CD8 T cells in ankylosing spondylitis. TCRdb used MiXCR to reprocess the 5' RACE reads, holding one entry per CDR3 protein. The sample lists about 220,000 distinct CDR3 sequences, roughly 25% occurring once. Sequenced material: blood, either unsorted or a sorted T cell fraction (not recorded which). The receptors stem from a male donor with ankylosing spondylitis or in good health (not recorded which).

This clonotype was detected ten times or more. This sequence joins TRBV5-1 and TRBJ2-1, with a tentative D call TRBD2 (6 bases). Germline V gene data show CDR1 as SGHRS and CDR2 as YFSETQ. V gave up 6 bases and J gave up 4 bases, with 17 bases separating them. The CDR3 runs to 15 residues. CDR3 nucleotides: TGCGCCAGCAAGGCCGGGACTCCAGATTACAATGAGCAGTTCTTC. Amino acid sequence: CASKAGTPDYNEQFF.

This clonotype came up once. The chain couples TRBV5-1 to TRBJ1-6; D remains ambiguous. The CDR3 consists of 15 residues. The germline V and J ends were trimmed by 0 bases and 9 bases, with 13 bases remaining between them. Germline-derived CDR1 and CDR2 are SGHRS and YFSETQ. The CDR3 DNA is TGCGCCAGCAGCTTGGCCGGGGATCCGGGTTCACCCCTCCACTTT. It codes for CASSLAGDPGSPLHF.

The chain joins TRBV3-1 to TRBJ2-7, with TRBD1 as a possible D gene (7 bases). The V gene's germline CDR1 is LGHDT and CDR2 YNNKEL (reference sequence). Trimming took 10 bases from V and 1 from J, leaving 20 bases between them. This CDR3 region has 15 residues. CDR3 protein: CATCQGAGGSYEQYF. CDR3 in DNA: TGTGCCACCTGCCAAGGGGCAGGGGGGTCCTACGAGCAGTACTTC.

As DNA, the CDR3 is TGTGCCAGCAGCCAAGTCTCGACTAGCGGGGGAAATGAGCAGTTCTTC. Translating gives CASSQVSTSGGNEQFF. The V and J genes are TRBV4-2 and TRBJ2-1; 12 bases fit TRBD2. Trimming took 1 base from V and 7 from J; bases not matched to a gene: 5. The V gene's germline CDR1 is LGHNA and CDR2 YNFKEQ. The CDR3 is 16 residues long.

V and J are TRBV29-1 and TRBJ2-1; 9 bases agree with TRBD2. Germline values: CDR1 SQVTM, CDR2 ANQGSEA. This CDR3 contains 14 residues. V lost 4 bases, J lost 2 bases, and 3 bases stayed unmatched. The CDR3 here is CSVAPSGTYNEQFF. The CDR3 region has the DNA TGCAGCGTTGCCCCTAGCGGGACCTACAATGAGCAGTTCTTC.

This clonotype has a count of ten or more. The chain is built from TRBV4-1 and TRBJ2-7, with D maybe TRBD1 (5 bases). The CDR3 spans 15 residues. The germline V gene encodes CDR1 MGHRA and CDR2 YSYEKL. V lost 4 bases and J 3 bases, leaving 16 bases between the germline ends. CDR3 nucleotide sequence: TGCGCCAGCAGCCCGGCCCGAAAGGGGAACTACGAGCAGTACTTC. This encodes CASSPARKGNYEQYF.

This clonotype was detected only a few times. Written as DNA, the CDR3 is TGTGCCAGCGCAACAGGGTCAGTCCAAGAGACCCAGTACTTC. Translating gives CASATGSVQETQYF. This rearrangement joins TRBV12-3 or TRBV12-4 to TRBJ2-5; tentative D call: TRBD1 (6 bases). V was clipped by 8 bases and J by 1 base, with 14 bases between them. The CDR3 totals 14 residues.

This clonotype occurred many times. The chain joins TRBV5-1 to TRBJ2-2, with D maybe TRBD2 (6 bases). Germline V gene data show CDR1 as SGHRS and CDR2 as YFSETQ. V lost 1 base, J lost 5 bases, and 12 bases lay in between. The CDR3 is 15 residues long. The CDR3 nucleotides are TGCGCCAGCAGCTTGTCGGGAGACGGGACCGGGGAGCTGTTTTTT. Residues: CASSLSGDGTGELFF.

This clonotype came up many times. The J gene is TRBJ2-1, the V gene TRBV5-1; D possibly matches TRBD1 or TRBD2 (5 bases each). This CDR3 is built from 15 residues. V lost 7 bases and J lost 1, with 15 bases in between. Per germline, CDR1 SGHRS and CDR2 YFSETQ. In nucleotides, the CDR3 is TGCGCCAGCTTTCGGACTCAGGGTTCCTACAATGAGCAGTTCTTC. This sequence encodes CASFRTQGSYNEQFF.

This clonotype was seen a handful of times. This chain links TRBV12-3 or TRBV12-4 with TRBJ1-6; D is undetermined. The ends were cut back, 3 bases at V and 5 bases at J, with 11 bases in the middle. The CDR3 contains 15 residues. The CDR3 DNA reads as TGTGCCAGCAGTTTTGCTACGCATAATAATTCACCCCTCCACTTT. Translation: CASSFATHNNSPLHF.

This clonotype was recorded at least ten times. The genes are TRBV5-5 and TRBJ1-5; 9 positions match TRBD1. This CDR3 spans 15 amino acids. The ends lost 2 bases at V and 4 bases at J; junction bases unmatched: 4. Germline CDR1 and CDR2: SGHKS and YYEKEE (reference sequence). The CDR3 is CASSLGQGKNQPQHF. The CDR3 DNA sequence: TGTGCCAGCAGCTTAGGACAGGGGAAAAATCAGCCCCAGCATTTT.

V gene TRBV20-1 combines with J gene TRBJ2-1; TRBD1 is a possible D gene (8 bases). The CDR3 contains 16 residues. With 0 bases removed from V and 6 bases from J, the gap between germline ends came to 18 bases. The V gene's germline CDR1 is DFQATT and CDR2 SNEGSKA (reference sequence). Here the CDR3 reads CSAREGGTGRFNEQFF. As DNA, the CDR3 is TGCAGTGCTAGAGAGGGGGGGACAGGAAGGTTCAATGAGCAGTTCTTC.

Written as DNA, the CDR3 is TGCAGTGCTAGGACGGGGTCTGAGGGTTCACCCCTCCACTTT. Translation gives CSARTGSEGSPLHF. V is TRBV20-1 and J is TRBJ1-6; D remains ambiguous. The CDR3 has 14 residues. Germline CDR1 reads DFQATT; CDR2 reads SNEGSKA (reference sequence). V lost 3 bases to trimming and J lost 9 bases, with 15 bases between them.

This clonotype has more than one count but fewer than ten. The chain uses TRBV10-3 and TRBJ1-2, with a tentative D call TRBD1 (6 bases). Germline assignment: CDR1 ENHRY and CDR2 SYGVKD. Trimming cost V 5 bases and J 8 bases, with 15 bases left between them. The CDR3 is 13 residues long. The CDR3 DNA follows: TGTGCCATCAGTCGGGACACTGGTCGAGGCTACACCTTC. Translation gives CAISRDTGRGYTF.

The gene calls are TRBV20-1 and TRBJ2-1; 7 bases align to TRBD2. The CDR3 runs to 13 residues. Germline V lookup: CDR1 DFQATT, CDR2 SNEGSKA (reference sequence). With V trimmed by 4 bases and J by 8 bases, 8 bases remained unmatched. CDR3 sequence (DNA): TGCAGTGCTAATAGCGGGTCCCGGCATGAGCAGTTCTTC. The encoded protein is CSANSGSRHEQFF.

This clonotype was counted at least ten times. The V call is TRBV5-1, the J call TRBJ2-7; D possibly uses TRBD1 or TRBD2 (5 bases each). Germline CDR1 SGHRS, CDR2 YFSETQ. V dropped 4 bases and J dropped 0 bases, with 11 bases sitting between them. The CDR3 sequence is 14 residues long. CDR3 nucleotides: TGCGCCAGCAGCAGGGACGGCCGCTCCTACGAGCAGTACTTC. Residues: CASSRDGRSYEQYF.

This clonotype has a count of ten or more. The chain couples TRBV27 to TRBJ2-3; weak D call: TRBD1 (6 bases). With 3 bases removed from V and 2 bases from J, the gap between germline ends came to 12 bases. This CDR3 has 15 residues. CDR1 MNHEY and CDR2 SMNVEV come from the germline V gene (reference sequence). CDR3 protein: CASSFGQGLTDTQYF. The CDR3 DNA reads as TGTGCCAGCAGTTTCGGGCAGGGGCTCACAGATACGCAGTATTTT.

This clonotype came up many times. The chain uses TRBV5-1 and TRBJ2-7, with a weak D call TRBD2 (6 bases). This CDR3 spans 15 amino acids. V lost 3 bases to trimming and J lost 4 bases, with 17 bases between them. Germline CDR1 reads SGHRS; CDR2 reads YFSETQ. The CDR3 here is CASSWNPGREYEQYF. The CDR3, as DNA: TGCGCCAGCAGCTGGAACCCGGGACGGGAGTACGAGCAGTACTTC.

This clonotype has a count of ten or more. The rearrangement uses TRBV20-1 and TRBJ2-3; 9 nucleotides line up with TRBD1. The CDR3 length is 17 residues. Germline CDR1 is DFQATT and CDR2 is SNEGSKA (reference sequence). The ends lost 3 bases at V and 2 bases at J; junction bases unmatched: 12. CDR3 sequence reads: CSASPNRGQGITDTQYF. CDR3 DNA: TGCAGTGCTAGTCCTAACCGCGGACAGGGGATCACAGATACGCAGTATTTT.

J is TRBJ1-5 and V is TRBV12-3 or TRBV12-4, with 9 bases that match TRBD1. The CDR3 totals 14 residues. The V segment lost 4 bases and the J segment 5 bases; nucleotides outside the gene matches: 3. For the CDR3, the DNA is TGTGCCAGCAGTTCCGGGACAGGGCATCAGCCCCAGCATTTT. As protein: CASSSGTGHQPQHF.

The genes are TRBV5-6 and TRBJ2-6; weak D call: TRBD2 (6 bases). Germline V gives CDR1 SGHDT, CDR2 YYEEEE. The CDR3 has 16 residues. The germline V and J ends were trimmed by 0 bases and 4 bases, with 11 bases remaining between them. CDR3 bases: TGTGCCAGCAGCTTGGAGGGACTTGTAGGGGCCAACGTCCTGACTTTC. Protein sequence: CASSLEGLVGANVLTF.

This clonotype was observed many times. V is TRBV29-1 and J is TRBJ1-2; possibly TRBD1 for D (5 bases). Germline CDR1 SQVTM, CDR2 ANQGSEA. The CDR3 runs 14 residues. Trimming removed 6 bases from V and 8 bases from J, with 22 bases in between. The DNA for the CDR3 is TGCAGCGTCTCGCTCGGGACCCACGACGGAGGCTACACCTTC. This encodes CSVSLGTHDGGYTF.

This clonotype has at least ten counts. This chain joins TRBV4-1 and TRBJ2-1; 11 bases are shared with TRBD1. This CDR3 comprises 16 residues. Germline assignment: CDR1 MGHRA and CDR2 YSYEKL. The V gene end was trimmed by 3 bases and the J gene end by 4 bases; junction bases not matched to a gene: 5. The CDR3 region has the DNA TGCGCCAGCAGCCACATGGACAGGGGGCCTTACAATGAGCAGTTCTTC. This encodes CASSHMDRGPYNEQFF.

This clonotype was detected many times. This sequence joins TRBV5-1 and TRBJ1-2; maybe TRBD1 (5 bases). CDR1 is SGHRS, CDR2 YFSETQ, per germline. The germline V and J ends were trimmed by 0 bases and 8 bases, with 14 bases remaining between them. This CDR3 region has 14 residues. The CDR3 reads CASSLVQGFSGYTF. The CDR3 DNA reads as TGCGCCAGCAGCTTGGTTCAGGGCTTTAGCGGCTACACCTTC.

This clonotype has ten or more counts. V usage is TRBV7-8 and J usage is TRBJ2-1; 9 bases match TRBD2. This CDR3 is 17 amino acids long. CDR1 is SGHVS, CDR2 FQNEAQ, per germline. V gave up 2 bases and J gave up 4 bases; unmatched junction bases: 9. CDR3 protein: CASSLPIRLAEYNEQFF. The CDR3 nucleotides are TGTGCCAGCAGCTTACCAATTCGACTAGCGGAGTACAATGAGCAGTTCTTC. The whole variable domain, remainder taken from reference TRBV7-8 and TRBJ2-1, is GAGVSQSPRYKVAKRGQDVALRCDPISGHVSLFWYQQALGQGPEFLTYFQNEAQLDKSGLPSDRFFAERPEGSVSTLKIQRTQQEDSAVYLCASSLPIRLAEYNEQFFGPGTRLTVL.

The chain joins TRBV6-5 to TRBJ2-7; D remains ambiguous. V gave up 2 bases and J gave up 2 bases, with 7 bases separating them. This CDR3 comprises 13 residues. Germline CDR1 and CDR2: MNHEY and SVGAGI. This CDR3 is CASSYRPTYEQYF. Here the CDR3 DNA reads TGTGCCAGCAGTTACCGGCCTACCTACGAGCAGTACTTC.